Described below is a single T cell receptor beta chain sequence and its context. The antigen is undetermined. The source of the sample is a study of cytomegalovirus exposure and HLA in healthy donors. Whole-study findings and limits: By HLA locus, TCR association rates varied in a later analysis, with DRB1 showing the most and HLA-C the fewest.

This CDR3 has 9 amino acids. Primers for the PCR totalled 60 Vbeta and 13 Jbeta. Methods used by the authors: The count from a later analysis was 79 million or so unique TCR beta chains, 9 million to 12 million of them shared. Clones were read by immunoSEQ multiplex PCR, and TCRdb kept only the in-frame ones, dropping some. The V and J calls and the clone size are those of that table, but D and trimming were determined from the DNA. The table gives 100,000 to 150,000 clones; the top ten clones make up roughly 1% of it. This chain links TRBV21-1 with TRBJ2-4; the table's D gene call, TRBD2, was not cross checked with the DNA. TRBV21-1 is noted as a pseudogene. Sequencing input: PBMCs. The receptor's source is a man between 18 and 29 years old in good health and CMV-seronegative. CDR3 in amino acids: CAIPGNEYF. The CDR3 DNA reads as TGTGCCATCCCCGGGAATGAGTACTTC.